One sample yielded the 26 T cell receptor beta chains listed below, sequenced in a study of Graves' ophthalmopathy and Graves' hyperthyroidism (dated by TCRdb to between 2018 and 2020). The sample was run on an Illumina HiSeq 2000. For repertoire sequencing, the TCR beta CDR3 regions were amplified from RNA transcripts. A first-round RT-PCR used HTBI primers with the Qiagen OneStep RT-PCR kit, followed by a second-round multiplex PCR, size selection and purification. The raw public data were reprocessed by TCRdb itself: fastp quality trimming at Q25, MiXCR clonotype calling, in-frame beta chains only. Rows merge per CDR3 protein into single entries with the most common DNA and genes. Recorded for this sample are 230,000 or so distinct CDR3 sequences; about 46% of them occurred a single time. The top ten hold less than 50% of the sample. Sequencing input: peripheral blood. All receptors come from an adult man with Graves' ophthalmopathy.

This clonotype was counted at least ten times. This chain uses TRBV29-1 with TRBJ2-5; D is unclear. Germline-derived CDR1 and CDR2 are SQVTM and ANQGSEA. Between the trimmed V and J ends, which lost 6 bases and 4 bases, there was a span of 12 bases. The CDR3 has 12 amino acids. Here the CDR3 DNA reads TGCAGCGTACCGACCCGACCAGAGACCCAGTACTTC. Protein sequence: CSVPTRPETQYF. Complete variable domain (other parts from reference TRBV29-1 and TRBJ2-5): SAVISQKPSRDICQRGTSLTIQCQVDSQVTMMFWYRQQPGQSLTLIATANQGSEATYESGFVIDKFPISRPNLTFSTLTVSNMSPEDSSIYLCSVPTRPETQYFGPGTRLLVL.

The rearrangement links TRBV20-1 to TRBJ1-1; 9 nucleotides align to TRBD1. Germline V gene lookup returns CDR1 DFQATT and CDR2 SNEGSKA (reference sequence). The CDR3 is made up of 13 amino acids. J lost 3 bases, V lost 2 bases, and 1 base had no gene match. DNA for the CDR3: TGCAGTGCTAGAAGGGACAGGGACACTGAAGCTTTCTTT. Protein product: CSARRDRDTEAFF.

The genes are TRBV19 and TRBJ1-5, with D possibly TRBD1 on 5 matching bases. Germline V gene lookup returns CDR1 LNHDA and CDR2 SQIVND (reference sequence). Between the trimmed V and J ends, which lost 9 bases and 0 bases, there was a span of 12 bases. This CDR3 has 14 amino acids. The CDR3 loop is CASIGGNSNQPQHF. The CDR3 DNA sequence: TGTGCCAGCATTGGGGGAAATAGCAATCAGCCCCAGCATTTT.

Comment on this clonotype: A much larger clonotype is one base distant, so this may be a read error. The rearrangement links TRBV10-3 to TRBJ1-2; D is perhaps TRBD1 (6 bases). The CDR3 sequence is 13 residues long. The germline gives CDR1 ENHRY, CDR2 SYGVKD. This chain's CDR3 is CAISRQENCGYTF. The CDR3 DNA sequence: TGTGCCATCAGTCGACAGGAAAACTGTGGCTACACCTTC.

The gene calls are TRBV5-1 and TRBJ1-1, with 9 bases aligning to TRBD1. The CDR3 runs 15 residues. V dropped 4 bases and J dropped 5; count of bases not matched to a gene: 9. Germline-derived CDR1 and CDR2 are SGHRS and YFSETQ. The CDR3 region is CASSQLQGAVTEAFF. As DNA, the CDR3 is TGCGCCAGCAGCCAATTACAGGGGGCGGTGACTGAAGCTTTCTTT.

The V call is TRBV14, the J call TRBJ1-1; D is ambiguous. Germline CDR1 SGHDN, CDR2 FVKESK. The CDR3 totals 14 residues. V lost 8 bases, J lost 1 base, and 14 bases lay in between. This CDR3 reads CASSPPGKNTEAFF. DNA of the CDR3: TGTGCCAGCTCACCACCGGGCAAGAACACTGAAGCTTTCTTT.

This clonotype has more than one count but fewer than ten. CDR3 sequence (DNA): TGTGCCAGCAGCCGGTGGGAATCCTACGAGCAGTACTTC. Protein: CASSRWESYEQYF. The V and J genes are TRBV14 and TRBJ2-7; D is unclear. This CDR3 spans 13 amino acids. The V gene's germline CDR1 is SGHDN and CDR2 FVKESK. V dropped 4 bases and J dropped 1 base, with 8 bases sitting between them.

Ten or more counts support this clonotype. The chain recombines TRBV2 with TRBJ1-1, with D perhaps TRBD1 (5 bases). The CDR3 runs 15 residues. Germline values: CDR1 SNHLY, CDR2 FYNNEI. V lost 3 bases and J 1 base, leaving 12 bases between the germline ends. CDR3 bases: TGTGCCAGCAGTGAGAGCGGGACCCAGAACACTGAAGCTTTCTTT. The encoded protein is CASSESGTQNTEAFF. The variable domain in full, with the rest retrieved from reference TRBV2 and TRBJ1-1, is EPEVTQTPSHQVTQMGQEVILRCVPISNHLYFYWYRQILGQKVEFLVSFYNNEISEKSEIFDDQFSVERPDGSNFTLKIRSTKLEDSAMYFCASSESGTQNTEAFFGQGTRLTVV.

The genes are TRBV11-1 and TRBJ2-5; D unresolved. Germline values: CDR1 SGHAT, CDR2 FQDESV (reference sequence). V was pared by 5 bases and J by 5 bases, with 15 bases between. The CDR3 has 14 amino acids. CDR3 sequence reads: CASSPSGISETQYF. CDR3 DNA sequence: TGTGCCAGCAGCCCTAGTGGAATTTCGGAGACCCAGTACTTC.

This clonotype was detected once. The CDR3 nucleotides are TGTGCCAGCAGTCCTGCCGAAGCTTTCTTT. Translating it yields CASSPAEAFF. The chain links TRBV12-3 or TRBV12-4 to TRBJ1-1; D ambiguous. The CDR3 has 10 residues. Trimming cost V 5 bases and J 8 bases, with 6 bases left between them.

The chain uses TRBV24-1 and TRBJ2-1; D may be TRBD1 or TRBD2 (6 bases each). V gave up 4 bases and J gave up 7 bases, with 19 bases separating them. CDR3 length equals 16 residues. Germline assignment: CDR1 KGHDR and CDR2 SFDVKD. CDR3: CATSDPEGGQWNEQFF. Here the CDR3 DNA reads TGTGCCACCAGTGACCCGGAGGGGGGTCAATGGAATGAGCAGTTCTTC.

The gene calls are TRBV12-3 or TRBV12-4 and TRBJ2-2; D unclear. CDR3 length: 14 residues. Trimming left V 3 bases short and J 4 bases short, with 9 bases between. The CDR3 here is CASSFGSITGELFF. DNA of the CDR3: TGTGCCAGCAGTTTTGGCAGTATCACCGGGGAGCTGTTTTTT.

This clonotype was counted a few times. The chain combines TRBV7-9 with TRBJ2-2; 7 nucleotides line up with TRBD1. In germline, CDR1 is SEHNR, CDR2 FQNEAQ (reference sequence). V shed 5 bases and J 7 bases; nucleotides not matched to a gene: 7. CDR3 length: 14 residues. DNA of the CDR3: TGTGCCAGCAGCCCTAGGACAGGCGACGGGGAGCTGTTTTTT. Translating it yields CASSPRTGDGELFF.

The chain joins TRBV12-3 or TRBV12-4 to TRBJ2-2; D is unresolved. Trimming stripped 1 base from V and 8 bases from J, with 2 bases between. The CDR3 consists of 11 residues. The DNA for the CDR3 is TGTGCCAGCAGTTTAGAAGGGGAGCTGTTTTTT. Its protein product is CASSLEGELFF.

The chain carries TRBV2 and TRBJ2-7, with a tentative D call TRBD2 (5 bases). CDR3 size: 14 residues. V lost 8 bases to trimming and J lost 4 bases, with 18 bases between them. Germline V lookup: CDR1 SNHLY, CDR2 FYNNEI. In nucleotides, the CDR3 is TGTGCCAGCGTCCAGGCCGGGAAAAAATACGAGCAGTACTTC. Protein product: CASVQAGKKYEQYF.

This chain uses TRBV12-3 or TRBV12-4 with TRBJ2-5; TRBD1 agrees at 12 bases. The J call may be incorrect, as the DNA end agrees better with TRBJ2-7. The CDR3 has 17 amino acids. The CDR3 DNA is TGTGCCAGCAGCCCGCCCCGGATGGGACAGGGGGCGCTCGAGCAGTACTTC. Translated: CASSPPRMGQGALEQYF.

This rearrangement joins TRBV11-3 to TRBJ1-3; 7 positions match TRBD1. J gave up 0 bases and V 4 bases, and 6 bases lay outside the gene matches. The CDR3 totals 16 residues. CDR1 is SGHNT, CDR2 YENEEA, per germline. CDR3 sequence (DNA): TGTGCCAGCAGCTCGATCGACAGGGACTCTGGAAACACCATATATTTT. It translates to CASSSIDRDSGNTIYF.

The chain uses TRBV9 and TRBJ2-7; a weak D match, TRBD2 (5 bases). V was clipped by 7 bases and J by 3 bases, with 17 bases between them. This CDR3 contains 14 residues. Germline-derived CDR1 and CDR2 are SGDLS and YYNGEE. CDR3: CASAEISDHYEQYF. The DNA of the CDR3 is TGTGCCAGCGCTGAAATTAGCGACCACTACGAGCAGTACTTC.

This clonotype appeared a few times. The CDR3 DNA is TGTGCCAGCATCCCGGGACAGGGGGCATCCGGGGAGCTGTTTTTT. Translation: CASIPGQGASGELFF. The chain has TRBV12-3 or TRBV12-4 and TRBJ2-2; TRBD1 matches at 12 bases. V lost 7 bases to trimming and J lost 6 bases; unmatched junction nucleotides: 6. The CDR3 spans 15 residues.

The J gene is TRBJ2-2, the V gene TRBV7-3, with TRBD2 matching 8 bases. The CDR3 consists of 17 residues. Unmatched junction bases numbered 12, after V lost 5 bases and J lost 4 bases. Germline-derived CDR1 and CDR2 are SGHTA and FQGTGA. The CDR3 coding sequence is TGTGCCAGCAGCCAAGATGGAGCGGGAGTGGTCACCGGGGAGCTGTTTTTT. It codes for CASSQDGAGVVTGELFF.

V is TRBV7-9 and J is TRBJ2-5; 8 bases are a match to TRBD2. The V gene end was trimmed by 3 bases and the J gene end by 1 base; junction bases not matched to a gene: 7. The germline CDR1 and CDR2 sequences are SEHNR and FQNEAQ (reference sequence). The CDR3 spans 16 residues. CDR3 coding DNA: TGTGCCAGCAGCTTCCGGGCGGGGGGTCTCCAAGAGACCCAGTACTTC. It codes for CASSFRAGGLQETQYF.

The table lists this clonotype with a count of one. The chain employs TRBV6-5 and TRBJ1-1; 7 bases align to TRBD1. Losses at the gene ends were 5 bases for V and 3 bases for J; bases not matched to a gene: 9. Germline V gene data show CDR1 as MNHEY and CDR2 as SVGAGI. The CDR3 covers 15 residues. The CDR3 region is CASSTYRGADTEAFF. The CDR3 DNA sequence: TGTGCCAGCAGTACTTACAGGGGAGCGGACACTGAAGCTTTCTTT.

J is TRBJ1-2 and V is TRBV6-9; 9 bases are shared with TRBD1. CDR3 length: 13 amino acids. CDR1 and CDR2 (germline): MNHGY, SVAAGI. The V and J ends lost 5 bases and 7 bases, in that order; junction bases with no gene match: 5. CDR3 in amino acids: CASSEGQGSGYTF. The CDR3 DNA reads TGTGCCAGCAGTGAAGGACAGGGGTCTGGCTACACCTTC.

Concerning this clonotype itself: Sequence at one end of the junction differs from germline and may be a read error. This CDR3 is CASSYTQGSNQPQHF. The CDR3 DNA reads as TGTGCCAGCAGTTACACACAAGGCAGCAATCAGCCCCAGCATTTT. This rearrangement joins TRBV10-3 to TRBJ1-5; no clear D. The CDR3 spans 15 residues. Germline assignment: CDR1 ENHRY and CDR2 SYGVKD.

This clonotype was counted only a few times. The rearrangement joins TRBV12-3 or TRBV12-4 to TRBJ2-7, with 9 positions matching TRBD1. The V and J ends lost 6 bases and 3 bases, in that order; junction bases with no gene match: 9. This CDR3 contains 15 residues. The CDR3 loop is CASSHDGTGIYEQYF. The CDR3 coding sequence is TGTGCCAGCAGCCATGACGGGACAGGGATCTACGAGCAGTACTTC.

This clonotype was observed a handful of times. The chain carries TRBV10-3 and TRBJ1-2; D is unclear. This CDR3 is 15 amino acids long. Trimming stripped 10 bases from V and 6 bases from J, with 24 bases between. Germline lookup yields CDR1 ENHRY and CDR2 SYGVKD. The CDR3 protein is CASSPSPVADHGYTF. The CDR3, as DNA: TGTGCCAGCAGCCCAAGCCCCGTGGCGGACCATGGCTACACCTTC.